The rows below give T cell receptor beta chains drawn from one sample of a study of T cells after yellow fever vaccination. TCRdb called the 5' RACE reads again in MiXCR, with one record for every CDR3 protein. The data contain approximately 300,000 distinct CDR3 sequences, around 10% of them seen just once; the ten biggest clones take up 3% to 4%. Specimen: CD4+ T cells sorted from PBMCs, collected 45 days after the yellow fever booster vaccination. The source is a man younger than 35 who received the YFV17D yellow fever vaccine. The conserved cysteine and the conserved F or W are not part of the CDR3 here. Fields, in order: clone size, V gene, CDR3 protein. Some rows mark clone size as missing; the rest say once, few, many or name a class of expanded clone.

abundance: few
v_gene: TRBV6-6
CDR3aa: ASRRLAGETDTQY

abundance: .
v_gene: TRBV9
CDR3aa: ASTMGLGYYGYT

abundance: .
v_gene: TRBV11-2
CDR3aa: ASSSGEAF

abundance: few
v_gene: TRBV5-8
CDR3aa: ASSFGHRGETQY

abundance: few
v_gene: TRBV20-1
CDR3aa: SARGDRVYEQY

abundance: .
v_gene: TRBV5-1
CDR3aa: ASRKDSGVQETEY

abundance: .
v_gene: TRBV10-3
CDR3aa: AISAAGTKKETQY

abundance: few
v_gene: TRBV12-2
CDR3aa: ASRSSPDSPLH

abundance: few
v_gene: TRBV14
CDR3aa: ASSPLRNPDTDTQY

abundance: .
v_gene: TRBV12-3/TRBV12-4
CDR3aa: ASSLFSGEAYTQY

abundance: .
v_gene: TRBV5-1
CDR3aa: ASSLGADRPHEQF

abundance: many
v_gene: TRBV7-2
CDR3aa: ASSWRDYEQY

abundance: .
v_gene: TRBV6-5
CDR3aa: ASSYTTGGRDTQY

abundance: .
v_gene: TRBV3-1
CDR3aa: ASRLRGKDTEAF

abundance: few
v_gene: TRBV20-1
CDR3aa: SARGDYRVGQPQH

abundance: many
v_gene: TRBV6-1
CDR3aa: ASLVRPGQPQH

abundance: few
v_gene: TRBV5-4
CDR3aa: ASSPERGAFYEQY

abundance: .
v_gene: TRBV29-1
CDR3aa: SVSDRNNEQF

abundance: many
v_gene: TRBV7-2
CDR3aa: ASSRGETQY

abundance: .
v_gene: TRBV2
CDR3aa: ASSSGTDTEAF

abundance: many
v_gene: TRBV20-1
CDR3aa: SASSGNQPQH

abundance: few
v_gene: TRBV6-5
CDR3aa: ASSSYLSTDTQY

abundance: .
v_gene: TRBV6-1
CDR3aa: ASSEAGRDFNSPLH

abundance: few
v_gene: TRBV20-1
CDR3aa: SAFRVESGNTIY